The clone carrying this TCR beta chain has only a few counts. This entry belongs to a study of T cells in Graves' hyperthyroidism and ophthalmopathy. Trimming left V 5 bases short and J 4 bases short, with 23 bases between. The CDR3 consists of 17 residues. CDR1 is MNHNS and CDR2 is SASEGT in the germline V gene. Researchers amplified the TCR beta CDR3 regions from RNA transcripts. Carried out on the TCR CDR3, a first-round RT-PCR used the HTBI primer set. TCRdb redid the calling of the multiplex PCR reads with MiXCR, one entry per CDR3 protein. This table holds 550,000 to 850,000 distinct CDR3 sequences, roughly 20% found once.

This clonotype was sampled from a woman aged 45-65 years with Graves' hyperthyroidism that later progressed to Graves' ophthalmopathy. V is TRBV6-1 and J is TRBJ1-2; TRBD1 might be the D (5 bases). Specimen: blood. The CDR3 protein is CASSYSSRVREGYGYTF. The CDR3 DNA sequence: TGTGCCAGCAGTTACAGTTCTCGGGTCAGGGAAGGCTATGGCTACACCTTC.